These 6 T cell receptor beta chains share one sample of origin, sequenced in a study of cytomegalovirus exposure and HLA in healthy donors. Vbeta (60) and Jbeta (13) primers were used in the PCR. Produced via immunoSEQ multiplex PCR; TCRdb's table is partial and in-frame only. The data show around 150,000 clones, approximately 78% seen once. Material: PBMCs. These receptors came from a middle-aged woman in good health and CMV-seropositive.

The V gene is TRBV10-2, the J gene TRBJ1-5, with D possibly TRBD1 on 6 matching bases. The V gene's germline CDR1 is WSHSY and CDR2 SAAADI. Between the trimmed V and J ends, which lost 7 bases and 2 bases, there was a span of 9 bases. CDR3 length: 13 residues. The DNA of the CDR3 is TGCGCCAGCAAACAGGGACGCAATCAGCCCCAGCATTTT. Amino acids: CASKQGRNQPQHF.

The chain uses TRBV4-1 and TRBJ2-3, with 11 nucleotides matching TRBD1. The CDR3 loop spans 19 amino acids. J gave up 4 bases and V 0 bases, and 12 bases lay outside the gene matches. Germline assignment: CDR1 MGHRA and CDR2 YSYEKL. Here the CDR3 DNA reads TGCGCCAGCAGCCAAGAGGGGACTACACCGGGACAGGGGGCAGATACGCAGTATTTT. It yields the protein CASSQEGTTPGQGADTQYF.

The chain couples TRBV19 to TRBJ2-7; a weak D match, TRBD2 (6 bases). The CDR3 covers 12 residues. CDR1 is LNHDA, CDR2 SQIVND, per germline (reference sequence). V was clipped by 7 bases and J by 6 bases, with 13 bases between them. The CDR3 reads CASTASDGEQYF. The CDR3 bases are TGTGCCAGTACAGCTAGCGACGGCGAGCAGTACTTC.

The genes are TRBV28 and TRBJ1-5; D perhaps matches TRBD1 (5 bases). Trimming pared 3 bases from V and 7 bases from J, leaving 10 bases between. Germline assignment: CDR1 MDHEN and CDR2 SYDVKM. The CDR3 spans 13 residues. CDR3 in DNA: TGTGCCAGCAGTTTGCGGGGCCGACAGCCCCAGCATTTT. It encodes CASSLRGRQPQHF.

V is TRBV7-2 and J is TRBJ1-5; D ambiguous. V lost 8 bases to trimming and J lost 6 bases, with 14 bases between them. The CDR3 has 13 amino acids. Germline assignment: CDR1 SGHTA and CDR2 FQGNSA. The CDR3 region is CASAGRPSQPQHF. CDR3 nucleotide sequence: TGTGCCAGCGCGGGGAGACCCAGTCAGCCCCAGCATTTT.

V is TRBV30 and J is TRBJ1-5; 8 bases line up with TRBD1. Germline CDR1 reads GTSNPN; CDR2 reads SVGIG (reference sequence). V was pared by 2 bases and J by 7 bases, with 7 bases of the junction left unmatched. The CDR3 loop spans 14 amino acids. Here the CDR3 reads CAWSYTGGGQPQHF. CDR3 sequence (DNA): TGTGCCTGGAGTTATACAGGGGGAGGGCAGCCCCAGCATTTT.